This TCR beta chain was documented in a study of cytomegalovirus exposure and HLA in healthy donors. Overall study results and limits: There were fewer than 200 TCR beta chains listed as cytomegalovirus-associated. Researchers reported in a later analysis that a missense DCLRE1C variant was tied to TCR beta V- and J-gene trimming.

Trimming pared 1 base from V and 2 bases from J, leaving 5 bases between. This CDR3 contains 13 residues. Germline V gene lookup returns CDR1 LNHDA and CDR2 SQIVND (reference sequence). PCR used 60 Vbeta primers and 13 Jbeta primers. Libraries were prepared by immunoSEQ multiplex PCR; TCRdb keeps only in-frame clonotypes and omits some of them. The sample holds roughly 100,000 clones, approximately 82% seen once. As for this clone: The antigen is not known.

Sequencing used PBMCs. This rearrangement joins TRBV19 to TRBJ2-5; D is unclear. The receptor was isolated from a middle-aged man in good health and CMV-seropositive. The CDR3 region has the DNA TGTGCCAGTAGTATAGCCAGACAAGAGACCCAGTACTTC. Protein product: CASSIARQETQYF.